The 32 T cell receptor beta chains listed next were all sequenced from one sample in a study of blood T cell repertoires in COVID-19. Only in-frame clones appear in the TCRdb table, and some are missing; sequencing was by immunoSEQ multiplex PCR. This table holds over 150,000 clones, around 84% found once. Input material: peripheral blood. These receptors were collected from a man of 80 years or more with acute or convalescent COVID-19.

This chain uses TRBV7-3 with TRBJ2-1, with TRBD1 identical over 9 bases. Trimming took 5 bases from V and 0 from J; bases not matched to a gene: 2. Germline V gene data show CDR1 as SGHTA and CDR2 as FQGTGA. CDR3 length: 15 amino acids. CDR3 in amino acids: CASSPDRGSYNEQFF. CDR3 coding DNA: TGTGCCAGCAGCCCGGACAGGGGCTCCTACAATGAGCAGTTCTTC. The whole variable domain, remainder taken from reference TRBV7-3 and TRBJ2-1, is GAGVSQTPSNKVTEKGKYVELRCDPISGHTALYWYRQSLGQGPEFLIYFQGTGAADDSGLPNDRFFAVRPEGSVSTLKIQRTERGDSAVYLCASSPDRGSYNEQFFGPGTRLTVL.

This rearrangement joins TRBV7-9 to TRBJ1-1, with D unclear. There are 14 residues in the CDR3. Germline lookup yields CDR1 SEHNR and CDR2 FQNEAQ (reference sequence). V was clipped by 0 bases and J by 0 bases, with 5 bases between them. CDR3 amino acids: CASSLAHLNTEAFF. The CDR3 DNA sequence: TGTGCCAGCAGCTTAGCCCATTTGAACACTGAAGCTTTCTTT.

V usage is TRBV7-3 and J usage is TRBJ1-2, with TRBD1 as a possible D gene (5 bases). CDR3 length equals 15 residues. V lost 5 bases and J 0 bases, leaving 13 bases between the germline ends. CDR1 and CDR2 (germline): SGHTA, FQGTGA. The CDR3 loop is CASSPTTATNYGYTF. CDR3 bases: TGTGCCAGCAGCCCGACGACAGCCACTAACTATGGCTACACCTTC.

The J gene is TRBJ2-7, the V gene TRBV7-2; tentative D call: TRBD2 (6 bases). V was clipped by 6 bases and J by 0 bases, with 12 bases between them. The length of the CDR3 is 14 residues. Germline CDR1 SGHTA, CDR2 FQGNSA. The CDR3 sequence: CASRLSGFSYEQYF. The CDR3 region has the DNA TGTGCCAGCAGGCTAAGCGGGTTCTCCTACGAGCAGTACTTC.

Only a few counts were recorded for this clone. The J gene is TRBJ1-1, the V gene TRBV3-1 (or the pseudogene TRBV3-2); 8 bases match TRBD1. Germline assignment: CDR1 LGHDT and CDR2 YNNKEL (reference sequence). The CDR3 is 15 residues long. The trim removed 6 bases at V and 0 bases at J, leaving 6 bases unmatched. DNA of the CDR3: TGTGCCAGCAGTCTAGGACAGGGCCTGAACACTGAAGCTTTCTTT. This gives the protein CASSLGQGLNTEAFF.

The genes are TRBV24-1 and TRBJ1-2; the D is unclear. The V end lost 6 bases, the J end lost 5 bases, and 9 bases lay between the germline ends. The germline V gene has CDR1 KGHDR and CDR2 SFDVKD. This CDR3 comprises 12 residues. The CDR3 here is CATSSQLYGYTF. In DNA, the CDR3 is TGTGCCACCAGTTCACAGTTATATGGCTACACCTTC.

V and J are TRBV5-1 and TRBJ2-5, with 7 bases identical to TRBD1. Germline V gene sequence: CDR1 SGHRS, CDR2 YFSETQ. V dropped 4 bases and J dropped 5; count of bases not matched to a gene: 11. The CDR3 spans 15 residues. CDR3 protein: CASSPGQVNSETQYF. The CDR3 nucleotides read TGCGCCAGCAGCCCAGGACAGGTGAATAGTGAGACCCAGTACTTC. The variable domain in full, with the rest retrieved from reference TRBV5-1 and TRBJ2-5, is KAGVTQTPRYLIKTRGQQVTLSCSPISGHRSVSWYQQTPGQGLQFLFEYFSETQRNKGNFPGRFSGRQFSNSRSEMNVSTLELGDSALYLCASSPGQVNSETQYFGPGTRLLVL.

The genes are TRBV5-4 and TRBJ1-2, with 8 positions matching TRBD1. J gave up 2 bases and V 0 bases, and 3 bases lay outside the gene matches. The germline V gene has CDR1 SGHNT and CDR2 YYREEE (reference sequence). The CDR3 spans 15 residues. CDR3: CASSLGQGRNYGYTF. In DNA, the CDR3 is TGTGCCAGCAGCTTGGGACAGGGGCGAAACTATGGCTACACCTTC. The whole variable domain, remainder taken from reference TRBV5-4 and TRBJ1-2, is ETGVTQSPTHLIKTRGQQVTLRCSSQSGHNTVSWYQQALGQGPQFIFQYYREEENGRGNFPPRFSGLQFPNYSSELNVNALELDDSALYLCASSLGQGRNYGYTFGSGTRLTVV.

V gene TRBV21-1 combines with J gene TRBJ2-5; TRBD1 reflects the table's D call only, with no check against the DNA. TRBV21-1 is termed a pseudogene. The CDR3 loop spans 16 amino acids. CDR3 DNA: TGTGCCAGCAGCAAAGGTGGGGGGACAGAACAAGAGACCCAGTACTTC. Residues: CASSKGGGTEQETQYF.

The chain has TRBV9 and TRBJ1-1; D unresolved. Trimming stripped 1 base from V and 2 bases from J, with 6 bases between. The CDR3 consists of 13 residues. The germline gives CDR1 SGDLS, CDR2 YYNGEE. Here the CDR3 reads CASSVLTNTEAFF. CDR3 DNA sequence: TGTGCCAGCAGCGTATTAACTAACACTGAAGCTTTCTTT.

This clone was recorded only once. The chain employs TRBV28 and TRBJ1-4; 10 bases are shared with TRBD1. CDR1 MDHEN and CDR2 SYDVKM come from the germline V gene. This CDR3 has 16 amino acids. The V gene end was trimmed by 4 bases and the J gene end by 3 bases; junction bases not matched to a gene: 5. The CDR3 bases are TGTGCCAGCAGTTCCCGAGACAGGGGGCCTAATGAAAAACTGTTTTTT. It codes for CASSSRDRGPNEKLFF.

The chain links TRBV11-2 to TRBJ2-5, with D perhaps TRBD2 (5 bases). V gave up 1 base and J gave up 5 bases, with 8 bases separating them. CDR1 and CDR2 (germline): SGHAT, FQNNGV. The CDR3 length is 13 residues. The CDR3 nucleotides are TGTGCCAGCAGCTTAGGAGGGCGGGAGACCCAGTACTTC. Translated: CASSLGGRETQYF.

V gene TRBV6-2 or TRBV6-3 combines with J gene TRBJ1-2; 7 positions agree with TRBD1. J gave up 8 bases and V 6 bases, and 6 bases lay outside the gene matches. The CDR3 contains 12 residues. Germline loops: CDR1 MNHEY, CDR2 SVGEGT. The CDR3 spells CASSGQVGGYTF. The DNA of the CDR3 is TGTGCCAGCAGCGGACAGGTCGGCGGCTACACCTTC.

The gene calls are TRBV5-8 and TRBJ1-5, with D maybe TRBD1 (5 bases). Germline V gives CDR1 SGHTS, CDR2 YDEGEE. This CDR3 is 14 amino acids long. V lost 1 base, J lost 4 bases, and 9 bases lay in between. The CDR3 protein is CASSLQGGNQPQHF. The CDR3 DNA reads TGTGCCAGCAGCTTGCAGGGAGGTAATCAGCCCCAGCATTTT.

The chain links TRBV28 to TRBJ2-2, with D unresolved. The CDR3 spans 11 residues. Germline V gene sequence: CDR1 MDHEN, CDR2 SYDVKM. V shed 8 bases and J shed 3 bases, with 4 bases lying between them. The CDR3 bases are TGTGCCAGCGCGGACACCGGGGAGCTGTTTTTT. This gives the protein CASADTGELFF.

V is TRBV18 and J is TRBJ1-5; the match to TRBD1 covers 8 bases. Per germline, CDR1 KGHSH and CDR2 LQKENI. Trimming at V came to 2 bases and at J to 6 bases, leaving 3 bases not matched to a gene. This CDR3 has 14 amino acids. The CDR3 sequence: CASSPETGVQPQHF. CDR3 nucleotides: TGTGCCAGCTCACCAGAGACAGGGGTTCAGCCCCAGCATTTT. Using reference TRBV18 and TRBJ1-5 for the parts outside the CDR3, the full variable domain is NAGVMQNPRHLVRRRGQEARLRCSPMKGHSHVYWYRQLPEEGLKFMVYLQKENIIDESGMPKERFSAEFPKEGPSILRIQQVVRGDSAAYFCASSPETGVQPQHFGDGTRLSIL.

The V and J genes are TRBV2 and TRBJ2-7; TRBD1 matches 9 bases. The germline V gene encodes CDR1 SNHLY and CDR2 FYNNEI. Unmatched junction bases numbered 5, after V lost 8 bases and J lost 3 bases. The CDR3 has 13 amino acids. CDR3 bases: TGTGCCAGCGTGGGACAGGGAAACTACGAGCAGTACGTC. It encodes CASVGQGNYEQYV.

This rearrangement joins TRBV4-2 to TRBJ2-3, with 7 positions matching TRBD2. The CDR3 has 16 residues. The ends lost 1 base at V and 0 bases at J; junction bases unmatched: 4. Germline V lookup: CDR1 LGHNA, CDR2 YNFKEQ. As DNA, the CDR3 is TGTGCCAGCAGCCAAGCTAGCGGCGACAGCACAGATACGCAGTATTTT. As protein: CASSQASGDSTDTQYF.

This clone was seen a few times. This chain uses TRBV5-1 with TRBJ1-1, with 10 bases aligning to TRBD1. This CDR3 is 16 amino acids long. Trimming removed 3 bases from V and 0 bases from J; junction bases left unmatched: 5. The germline gives CDR1 SGHRS, CDR2 YFSETQ. CDR3 region: CASSSGTGVMNTEAFF. In DNA, the CDR3 is TGCGCCAGCAGCTCCGGGACAGGGGTTATGAACACTGAAGCTTTCTTT.

The chain carries TRBV7-8 and TRBJ1-1, with 7 bases identical to TRBD1. Germline loops: CDR1 SGHVS, CDR2 FQNEAQ. The CDR3 totals 14 residues. J lost 1 base, V lost 3 bases, and 2 bases had no gene match. The CDR3 coding sequence is TGTGCCAGCAGCTTTACAGGGGAGAACACTGAAGCTTTCTTT. This translates into CASSFTGENTEAFF.

The V gene is TRBV25-1, the J gene TRBJ2-3, with D perhaps TRBD1 (5 bases). Germline V CDR1 and CDR2: MGHDK, SYGVNS. V gave up 1 base and J gave up 3 bases, with 8 bases separating them. There are 14 residues in the CDR3. The CDR3 spells CASSESRGTDTQYF. CDR3 DNA: TGTGCCAGCAGTGAATCTAGGGGAACAGATACGCAGTATTTT.

The chain carries TRBV27 and TRBJ2-1; D gene uncertain. Deletions cut 3 bases from V and 4 bases from J, with 10 bases between. Germline V gives CDR1 MNHEY, CDR2 SMNVEV (reference sequence). The CDR3 totals 14 residues. The chain's CDR3 is CASSFRTTYNEQFF. CDR3 DNA sequence: TGTGCCAGCAGTTTTCGCACTACTTACAATGAGCAGTTCTTC.

This chain joins TRBV9 and TRBJ2-2; 7 nucleotides line up with TRBD2. The CDR3 covers 17 residues. V trimming: 0 bases; J trimming: 5 bases; junction bases outside the gene matches: 10. Germline CDR1 is SGDLS and CDR2 is YYNGEE. The CDR3 is CASSVEPRGRMTGELFF. DNA for the CDR3: TGTGCCAGCAGCGTAGAGCCCCGCGGGAGAATGACCGGGGAGCTGTTTTTT.

The chain joins TRBV11-2 to TRBJ2-1, with 9 nucleotides matching TRBD2. The germline V gene encodes CDR1 SGHAT and CDR2 FQNNGV. V dropped 5 bases and J dropped 2; count of bases not matched to a gene: 4. CDR3 length: 15 residues. CDR3 sequence reads: CASSAGGRTYNEQFF. DNA of the CDR3: TGTGCCAGCAGCGCGGGGGGGCGAACCTACAATGAGCAGTTCTTC. Complete variable domain (other parts from reference TRBV11-2 and TRBJ2-1): EAGVAQSPRYKIIEKRQSVAFWCNPISGHATLYWYQQILGQGPKLLIQFQNNGVVDDSQLPKDRFSAERLKGVDSTLKIQPAKLEDSAVYLCASSAGGRTYNEQFFGPGTRLTVL.

The chain carries TRBV19 and TRBJ2-1; TRBD1 matches at 7 bases. This CDR3 has 12 amino acids. Germline V gene lookup returns CDR1 LNHDA and CDR2 SQIVND (reference sequence). V lost 6 bases to trimming and J lost 6 bases; unmatched junction nucleotides: 2. The CDR3 loop reads CASRNRGNEQFF. The CDR3 coding sequence is TGTGCCAGTAGAAACAGGGGCAATGAGCAGTTCTTC.

With regard to this clone: The sample has other DNA sequences that encode this CDR3 too. The V gene is TRBV6-5, the J gene TRBJ1-6, with a weak D call TRBD1 (6 bases). CDR3 size: 16 residues. CDR1 MNHEY and CDR2 SVGAGI come from the germline V gene. V lost 2 bases and J lost 4, with 12 bases in between. The CDR3 reads CASSYAGQSYNSPLHF. CDR3 bases: TGTGCCAGCAGTTACGCCGGACAGAGTTATAATTCACCCCTCCACTTT.

V gene TRBV11-3 combines with J gene TRBJ1-4; TRBD1 agrees at 9 bases. CDR3 length: 15 residues. V shed 5 bases, J shed 8 bases, and the junction held 9 bases outside the gene matches. Germline V gene sequence: CDR1 SGHNT, CDR2 YENEEA. CDR3 DNA sequence: TGTGCCAGCAGCCGAGGGTGGACAGGGGACGAAAAACTGTTTTTT. Translation: CASSRGWTGDEKLFF.

This chain links TRBV6-5 with TRBJ1-1; tentative D call: TRBD1 (5 bases). With 6 bases removed from V and 1 base from J, the gap between germline ends came to 9 bases. CDR3 length: 13 amino acids. Germline-derived CDR1 and CDR2 are MNHEY and SVGAGI. The CDR3 nucleotides are TGTGCCAGCAGCAGGGTTCCGAACACTGAAGCTTTCTTT. Residues: CASSRVPNTEAFF.

The chain combines TRBV19 with TRBJ2-3; 13 nucleotides align to TRBD2. The CDR3 sequence is 17 residues long. From germline, CDR1 is LNHDA and CDR2 SQIVND (reference sequence). Unmatched junction bases numbered 6, after V lost 4 bases and J lost 2 bases. The CDR3 here is CASSTRLAGGPTDTQYF. CDR3 sequence (DNA): TGTGCCAGTAGTACACGACTAGCGGGGGGACCCACAGATACGCAGTATTTT.

There are a few counts of this clone. V and J are TRBV7-9 and TRBJ1-1, with D possibly being TRBD1 (5 bases). Germline CDR1 reads SEHNR; CDR2 reads FQNEAQ (reference sequence). The CDR3 totals 13 residues. The V end was cut by 4 bases, the J end by 4 bases, with 10 bases between. Written as DNA, the CDR3 is TGTGCCAGCAGCTCCCCAGGGCCCACTGAAGCTTTCTTT. It is translated as CASSSPGPTEAFF.

The chain joins TRBV12-5 to TRBJ1-1; TRBD1 agrees at 7 bases. Germline-derived CDR1 and CDR2 are LGHNT and FRNRAP. After removal of 5 bases from V and 1 base from J, the junction contained 10 bases not matched to a gene. The CDR3 contains 16 residues. The CDR3 here is CASGRNTGAGNTEAFF. Written as DNA, the CDR3 is TGTGCTAGTGGTCGAAATACAGGGGCGGGGAACACTGAAGCTTTCTTT.

The chain carries TRBV3-1 (or the pseudogene TRBV3-2) and TRBJ1-2; no definite D call. The CDR3 is made up of 14 amino acids. V was shortened by 0 bases and J by 8 bases, with 13 bases between the two germline ends. Germline CDR1 and CDR2: LGHDT and YNNKEL (reference sequence). In DNA, the CDR3 is TGTGCCAGCAGCCAAGATGGAGGAGATCGGGGCTACACCTTC. Translated, it gives CASSQDGGDRGYTF.